The clone carrying this T cell receptor (beta chain) turned up a few times. As yet, its antigen is unknown. The junction departs from germline at one end; a sequencing error may be responsible. The data stem from a study of response to subunit inactivated influenza vaccine. This CDR3 contains 13 residues. Per the germline V gene, CDR1 is SGHTA and CDR2 is FQGNSA. Via MiXCR, TCRdb re-called the RT-PCR reads, giving one row per CDR3 protein. The table shows about 830,000 distinct CDR3 sequences, with less than 20% occurring only once. Study-wide points: The authors proposed limited new T cell recruitment per seasonal influenza vaccination.

The V gene is TRBV7-2, the J gene TRBJ2-7; D remains unclear. Sequencing was performed on PBMCs from blood, taken less than 6 days after vaccination. The receptor's source is a man aged 45-60 years who received an inactivated influenza vaccine. CDR3 DNA sequence: TGTGCCAGCAGCTTAGCGCGTTGGCAGGTGGGAATTTTC. As protein: CASSLARWQVGIF.